The text below deals with one T cell receptor (beta chain). The CDR3 loop spans 14 amino acids. Germline CDR1 MDHEN, CDR2 SYDVKM. Trimming took off 6 bases at V and 4 bases at J, with 16 bases between the two ends. How the authors handled the data: Amplifying reference gene primers gave estimates of nucleated cell counts. Assay used: immunoSEQ multiplex PCR; TCRdb lists only in-frame clones, some missing. V and J calls and clone size follow that table, whereas D and trimming were derived from the DNA. The table includes just over 250,000 clones, 86% detected once. This sample stems from a study of blood T cell repertoires in COVID-19. Study in general: Samples came from the United States, Italy and Spain, spanning acute and convalescent COVID-19. In each case, the material was cDNA or gDNA derived from T cells, B-cell-depleted T cells, or PBMCs.

This clonotype originated in a man aged 35 to 55 who had recovered from COVID-19. This chain connects TRBV28 to TRBJ2-7, with D possibly TRBD1 on 6 matching bases. Sequencing was done on a sample of peripheral blood. The CDR3 DNA sequence: TGTGCCAGCAGCCGAACCGGGACATTGTACGAGCAGTACTTC. Its translation is CASSRTGTLYEQYF.